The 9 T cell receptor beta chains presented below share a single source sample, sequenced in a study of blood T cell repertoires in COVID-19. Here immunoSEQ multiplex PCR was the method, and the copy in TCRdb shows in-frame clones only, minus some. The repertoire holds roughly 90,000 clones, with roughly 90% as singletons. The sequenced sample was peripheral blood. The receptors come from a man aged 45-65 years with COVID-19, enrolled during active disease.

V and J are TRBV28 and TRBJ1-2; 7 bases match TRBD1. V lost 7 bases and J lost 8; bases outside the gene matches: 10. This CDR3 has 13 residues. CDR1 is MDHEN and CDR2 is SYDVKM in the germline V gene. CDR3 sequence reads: CASNSGGRYGYTF. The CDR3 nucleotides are TGTGCCAGCAACTCAGGGGGGCGCTACGGCTACACCTTC.

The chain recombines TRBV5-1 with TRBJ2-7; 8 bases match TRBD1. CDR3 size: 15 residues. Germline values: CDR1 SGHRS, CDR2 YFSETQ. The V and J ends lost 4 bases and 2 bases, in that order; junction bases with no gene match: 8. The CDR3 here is CASSKGQEVTYEQYF. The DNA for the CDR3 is TGCGCCAGCAGCAAGGGACAGGAGGTAACCTACGAGCAGTACTTC.

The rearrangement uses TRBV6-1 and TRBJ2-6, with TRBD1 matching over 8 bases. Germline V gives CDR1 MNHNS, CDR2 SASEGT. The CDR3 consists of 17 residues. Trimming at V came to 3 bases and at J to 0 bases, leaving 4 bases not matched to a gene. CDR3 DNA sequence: TGTGCCAGCAGTGAGGGGACAGGATCCTCTGGGGCCAACGTCCTGACTTTC. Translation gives CASSEGTGSSGANVLTF.

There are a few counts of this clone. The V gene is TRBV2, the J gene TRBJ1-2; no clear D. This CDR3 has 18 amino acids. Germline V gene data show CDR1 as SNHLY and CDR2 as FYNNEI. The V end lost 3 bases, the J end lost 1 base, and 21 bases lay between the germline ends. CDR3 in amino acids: CASSDSMMLRVGNYGYTF. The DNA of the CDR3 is TGTGCCAGCAGTGACTCGATGATGTTGAGGGTTGGTAACTATGGCTACACCTTC. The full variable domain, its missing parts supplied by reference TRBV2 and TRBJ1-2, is EPEVTQTPSHQVTQMGQEVILRCVPISNHLYFYWYRQILGQKVEFLVSFYNNEISEKSEIFDDQFSVERPDGSNFTLKIRSTKLEDSAMYFCASSDSMMLRVGNYGYTFGSGTRLTVV.

Here the CDR3 reads CSVEEKQGYYYGYTF. The CDR3 DNA is TGCAGCGTTGAAGAAAAACAGGGGTACTACTATGGCTACACCTTC. V is TRBV29-1 and J is TRBJ1-2; 7 bases align to TRBD1. V shed 0 bases and J 3 bases; nucleotides not matched to a gene: 7. The CDR3 totals 15 residues. The germline CDR1 and CDR2 sequences are SQVTM and ANQGSEA.

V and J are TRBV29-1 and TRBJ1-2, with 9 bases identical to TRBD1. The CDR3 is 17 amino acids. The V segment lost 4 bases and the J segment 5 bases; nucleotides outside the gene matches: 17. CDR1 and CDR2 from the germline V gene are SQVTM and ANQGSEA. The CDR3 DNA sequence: TGCAGCGTTGCTGGGAAACCCGGGACAGGGAAAGATTATGGCTACACCTTC. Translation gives CSVAGKPGTGKDYGYTF.

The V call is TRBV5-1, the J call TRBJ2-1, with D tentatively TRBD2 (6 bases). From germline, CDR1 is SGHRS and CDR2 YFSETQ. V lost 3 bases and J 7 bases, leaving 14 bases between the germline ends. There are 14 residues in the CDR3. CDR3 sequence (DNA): TGCGCCAGCAGCTGGGGGGACTTCACTAATGAGCAGTTCTTC. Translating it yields CASSWGDFTNEQFF. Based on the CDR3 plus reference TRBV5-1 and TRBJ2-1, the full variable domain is KAGVTQTPRYLIKTRGQQVTLSCSPISGHRSVSWYQQTPGQGLQFLFEYFSETQRNKGNFPGRFSGRQFSNSRSEMNVSTLELGDSALYLCASSWGDFTNEQFFGPGTRLTVL.

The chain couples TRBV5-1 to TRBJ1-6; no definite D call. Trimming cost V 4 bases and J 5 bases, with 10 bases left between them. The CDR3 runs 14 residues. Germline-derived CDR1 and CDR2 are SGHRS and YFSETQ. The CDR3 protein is CASSIPGDNSPLHF. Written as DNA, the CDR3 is TGCGCCAGCAGCATACCAGGCGATAATTCACCCCTCCACTTT.

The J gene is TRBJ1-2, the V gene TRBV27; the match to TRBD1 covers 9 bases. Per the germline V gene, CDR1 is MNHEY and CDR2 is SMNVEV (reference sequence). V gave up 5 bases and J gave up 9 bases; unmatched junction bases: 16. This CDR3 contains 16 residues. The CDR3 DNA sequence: TGTGCCAGCAGTATAGGACAGGGGCGCGTTGAAAAAAGCTACACCTTC. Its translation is CASSIGQGRVEKSYTF.